The present entry profiles one T cell receptor (beta chain) with its context. Some clones are missing from TCRdb's copy, which holds only in-frame ones; the method was immunoSEQ multiplex PCR. Here the sample spans about 150,000 clones, roughly nine tenths being singletons. This record belongs to a study of blood T cell repertoires in COVID-19. Trimming removed 1 base from V and 0 bases from J; junction bases left unmatched: 2. CDR3 length equals 16 residues. The germline V gene has CDR1 SGHTA and CDR2 FQGTGA. The V call is TRBV7-3, the J call TRBJ2-3; 9 nucleotides line up with TRBD2. The sample comprised peripheral blood. The TCR was taken from a woman aged 55 to 70 with active or convalescent COVID-19. DNA of the CDR3: TGTGCCAGCAGCTTAATGAGCGGGGGGAGCACAGATACGCAGTATTTT. Protein product: CASSLMSGGSTDTQYF.